This TCR beta chain is drawn from a study of T cells expressing NK-cell markers. Study context: Sequencing of TCR beta repertoires drew on sorted CD3+CD56+NKG2C+, CD3+CD56+NKG2C- and CD3+CD56-NKG2C+ T cells. Study-wide findings and caveats: One observes that, in several donors, these clonotypes were also the leading ones within the CD3+CD56-NKG2C+ fraction. Dominant NKG2C+ clonotypes made up about 1.0-7.5% of CD8+ T cells in a handful of donors. HCMV specificity was not established for the expanded NKG2C+ T cell clones.

TCRdb reanalyzed the 5' RACE reads and collapses them to one entry per CDR3 protein, without DNA. The sample includes approximately 440,000 distinct CDR3 sequences. Looked up from germline, CDR1 is SGHVS and CDR2 is FNYEAQ. The CDR3 contains 15 residues. Note on this clonotype: Its antigen is not known.

Input material: blood T cells: a sorted CD56 or NKG2C T cell subset, CD4+ or CD8+ T cells, or bulk PBMC T cells (not recorded which). The source of this sequence is a woman aged 45 to 65 in good health. V is TRBV7-6 and J is TRBJ2-3; the TCRdb D gene call, TRBD1, has no DNA to confirm it. CDR3 in amino acids: CASSAHRTSTDTQYF.